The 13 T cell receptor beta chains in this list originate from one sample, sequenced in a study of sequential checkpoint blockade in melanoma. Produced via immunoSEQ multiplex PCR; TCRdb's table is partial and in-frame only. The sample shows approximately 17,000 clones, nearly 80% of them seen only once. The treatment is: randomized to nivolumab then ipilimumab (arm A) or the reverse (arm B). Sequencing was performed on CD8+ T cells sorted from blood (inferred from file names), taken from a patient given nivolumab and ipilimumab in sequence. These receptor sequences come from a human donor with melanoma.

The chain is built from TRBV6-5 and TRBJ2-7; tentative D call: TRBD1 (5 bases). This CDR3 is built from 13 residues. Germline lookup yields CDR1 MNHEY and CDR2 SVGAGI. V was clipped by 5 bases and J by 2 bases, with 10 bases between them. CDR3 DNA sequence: TGTGCCAGCAGTCCGGGCAGGGCCTACGAGCAGTACTTC. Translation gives CASSPGRAYEQYF.

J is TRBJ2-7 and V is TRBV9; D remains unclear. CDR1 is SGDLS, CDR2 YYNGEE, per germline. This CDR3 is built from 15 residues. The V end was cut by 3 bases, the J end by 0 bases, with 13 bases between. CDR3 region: CASSASGKDSYEQYF. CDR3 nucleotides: TGTGCCAGCAGCGCCTCGGGTAAGGACTCCTACGAGCAGTACTTC.

CDR3 coding DNA: TGTGCCAGCAGCCTCCGGGACAGGGGTGGCTACACCTTC. Translation: CASSLRDRGGYTF. This chain links TRBV6-1 with TRBJ1-2; 10 nucleotides line up with TRBD1. The ends lost 6 bases at V and 7 bases at J; junction bases unmatched: 5. Germline CDR1 MNHNS, CDR2 SASEGT. The CDR3 is 13 residues long.

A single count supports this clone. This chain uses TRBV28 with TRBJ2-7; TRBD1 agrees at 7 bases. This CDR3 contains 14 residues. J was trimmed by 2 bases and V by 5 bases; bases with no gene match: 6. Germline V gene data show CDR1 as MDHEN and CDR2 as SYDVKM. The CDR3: CASSPRTGAYEQYF. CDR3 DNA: TGTGCCAGCAGTCCTAGGACAGGAGCCTACGAGCAGTACTTC. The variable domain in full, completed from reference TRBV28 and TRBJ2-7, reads DVKVTQSSRYLVKRTGEKVFLECVQDMDHENMFWYRQDPGLGLRLIYFSYDVKMKEKGDIPEGYSVSREKKERFSLILESASTNQTSMYLCASSPRTGAYEQYFGPGTRLTVT.

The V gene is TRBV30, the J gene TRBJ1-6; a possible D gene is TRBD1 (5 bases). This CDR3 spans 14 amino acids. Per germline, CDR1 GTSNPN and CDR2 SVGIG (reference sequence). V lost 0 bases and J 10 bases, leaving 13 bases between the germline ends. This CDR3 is CAWSVGGAGSPLHF. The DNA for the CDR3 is TGTGCCTGGAGTGTAGGAGGGGCAGGGTCACCCCTCCACTTT.

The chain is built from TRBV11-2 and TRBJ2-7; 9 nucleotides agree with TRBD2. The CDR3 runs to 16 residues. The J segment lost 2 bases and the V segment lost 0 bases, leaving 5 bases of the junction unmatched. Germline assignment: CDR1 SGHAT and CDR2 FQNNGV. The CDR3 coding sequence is TGTGCCAGCAGCTTAGACGGACTAGCGTCGGCCTACGAGCAGTACTTC. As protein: CASSLDGLASAYEQYF.

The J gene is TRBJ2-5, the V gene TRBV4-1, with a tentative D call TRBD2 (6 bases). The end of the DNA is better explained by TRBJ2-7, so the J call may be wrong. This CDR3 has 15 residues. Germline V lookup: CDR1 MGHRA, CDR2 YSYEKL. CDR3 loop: CASSQSRGGIYEQYF. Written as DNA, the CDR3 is TGCGCCAGCAGCCAGTCTAGAGGAGGGATCTACGAGCAGTACTTC.

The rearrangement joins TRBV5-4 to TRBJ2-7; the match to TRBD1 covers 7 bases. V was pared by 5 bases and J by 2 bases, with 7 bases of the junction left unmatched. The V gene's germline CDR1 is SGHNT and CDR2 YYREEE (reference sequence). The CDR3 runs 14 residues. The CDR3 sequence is CASSTQGTTYEQYF. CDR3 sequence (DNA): TGTGCCAGCAGTACACAGGGGACAACCTACGAGCAGTACTTC.

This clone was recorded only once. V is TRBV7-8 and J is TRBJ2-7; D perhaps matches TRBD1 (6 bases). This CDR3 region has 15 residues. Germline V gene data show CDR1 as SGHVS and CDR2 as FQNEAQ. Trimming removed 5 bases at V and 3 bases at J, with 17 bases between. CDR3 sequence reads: CASSAEASRGYEQYF. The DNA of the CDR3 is TGTGCCAGCAGCGCAGAAGCCAGCAGGGGCTACGAGCAGTACTTC.

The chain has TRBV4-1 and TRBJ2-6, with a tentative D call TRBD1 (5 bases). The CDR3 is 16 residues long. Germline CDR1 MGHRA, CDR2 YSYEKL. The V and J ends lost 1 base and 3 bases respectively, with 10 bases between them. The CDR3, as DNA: TGCGCCAGCAGCCAAGCTGCAGGGCGTGGGGCCAACGTCCTGACTTTC. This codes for CASSQAAGRGANVLTF.

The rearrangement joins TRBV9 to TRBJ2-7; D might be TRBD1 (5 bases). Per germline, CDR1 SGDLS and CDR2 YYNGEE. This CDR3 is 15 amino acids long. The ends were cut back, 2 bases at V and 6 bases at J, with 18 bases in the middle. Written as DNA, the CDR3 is TGTGCCAGCAGCGTTGGGCCACAGGCGGCACCCGAGCAGTACTTC. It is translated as CASSVGPQAAPEQYF.

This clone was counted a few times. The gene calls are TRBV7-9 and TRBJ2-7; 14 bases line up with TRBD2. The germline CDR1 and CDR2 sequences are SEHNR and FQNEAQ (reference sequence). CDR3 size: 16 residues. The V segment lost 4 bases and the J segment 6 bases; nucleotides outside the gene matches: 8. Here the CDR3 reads CASSSGLAGVFREQYF. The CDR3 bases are TGTGCCAGCAGCTCGGGACTAGCGGGAGTATTCCGCGAGCAGTACTTC.

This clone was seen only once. CDR3 sequence: CASSTDREHGYTF. The CDR3 DNA reads as TGTGCCAGCAGCACGGACAGGGAGCATGGCTACACCTTC. This chain connects TRBV5-5 to TRBJ1-2; 8 positions agree with TRBD1. V gave up 4 bases and J gave up 6 bases; unmatched junction bases: 5. Germline V gene lookup returns CDR1 SGHKS and CDR2 YYEKEE (reference sequence). This CDR3 has 13 amino acids.